The source of this TCR beta chain is a study of post-analysis software for immune sequencing data (dated by TCRdb to 2014 to 2015). With respect to the entire study: Relapsing-remitting, secondary progressive and progressive-relapsing multiple sclerosis were recorded as disease courses, and subtype annotation was lacking for some patients. A subset of samples was prepared in parallel using single-end sample barcoding, then pooled and co-amplified after Illumina adapter ligation. The patient repertoires were compared against 10 to 12 previously published healthy control repertoires obtained from donors aged about 6 to 28 years.

The cysteine opens and the phenylalanine closes a CDR3 of 15 amino acids. The CDR3 DNA has 45 bases and is translated from base 1. Trimming removed 7 bases from V and 7 bases from J, leaving 23 bases between the germline ends. In the germline V gene, CDR1 corresponds to MNHEY and CDR2 to SVGEGT. Library preparation used PCR. Sequencing relied on an Illumina HiSeq 2500. To reduce PCR and sequencing biases, unique molecular identifiers were built into the TCR beta cDNA libraries. Roughly 500,000 cDNA molecules were obtained per 1 to 10 million input T cells, so each molecule approximated one T cell. The patient libraries were prepared and sequenced with the same protocol used for the earlier healthy control dataset. Samples belonging to the same batch were prepared together, multiplexed and sequenced on a shared HiSeq lane. On the authors' methods: Raw barcoded reads were processed with MIGEC, discarding single-read molecular identifier groups before consensus assembly and CDR3 extraction. Clonotype tables were post-analysed with VDJtools, normalizing diversity by down-sampling all datasets to the smallest sample size. To correct batch-related cross-sample contamination, repertoire overlap clustering matched CDR3 amino acid sequences but not nucleotide sequences. In-frame beta chains were kept once TCRdb had trimmed the public reads at Q25 with fastp and called clones with MiXCR. CDR3 protein sequences are deduplicated, and each keeps its most common genes and DNA. Clone size and V and J calls follow TCRdb, not the original study. Across this sample there are a few hundred thousand distinct CDR3 sequences, with approximately 38% seen only once. Together, the top ten hold around 8% of the sample.

The study at large found these results: Significantly lower normalized Chao1 diversity was found in multiple sclerosis patients than in controls, suggesting substantial peripheral T-cell clonal expansion. About five TRBV segments, including TRBV5-6, TRBV5-1 and TRBV20-1, were significantly more frequent in patients than controls. Strong co-clustering of samples prepared in the same batch was shown by direct clustering with F measure, prompting a batch-effect correction. The multiple sclerosis patient group was slightly younger than the control group.

Points on this clonotype: The antigen this receptor binds is unknown. Qualities for individual bases were not recorded, and no much larger clone is one base off.

To demonstrate the VDJtools post-analysis software, TCR beta repertoires were profiled from the peripheral blood of 10 to 15 young patients with multiple sclerosis. The patients with multiple sclerosis were children and adolescents between 6 and 15 years of age. This sequence was found in a girl aged 2 to 10 with multiple sclerosis. The chain is made from TRBV6-2 or TRBV6-3 and TRBJ2-7, and perhaps TRBD1 as D gene, on 6 matching bases. The sequenced material came from blood. DNA sequence: TGTGCCAGCACCCTACAGGGTGGAGAGGTTGGTGAGCAGTACTTC. This encodes CASTLQGGEVGEQYF.